This TCR beta chain was retrieved from a study of shared clonotypes between healthy human individuals. In the sorted-subset replicate PCRs, around 220 ng DNA, 25,000 to 35,000 T cell genomes, was used. Here immunoSEQ multiplex PCR was the method, and the copy in TCRdb shows in-frame clones only, minus some. The repertoire holds 2,500,000 or so clones, with roughly 93% as singletons. Worth noting for this clone: What it binds is unknown.

V lost 11 bases and J lost 5; bases outside the gene matches: 9. Germline CDR1 SGHVS, CDR2 FQNEAQ. The CDR3 contains 13 residues. Study observations and caveats: Rarefaction exposed incomplete sorted-subset sequencing despite large depth.

Sequencing input: naive CD4+ T cells from PBMCs. Subset here: CD45RA+ positively selected. The chain combines TRBV7-8 with TRBJ2-1, with 7 bases fitting TRBD2. The receptor comes from a man between 18 and 35 years old in good health. Some clones in this sample may be carry-over from other donors' samples. The CDR3, as DNA: TGTGCCGGCGGTACTAGCGCTAACAATGAGCAGTTCTTC. Translation gives CAGGTSANNEQFF.